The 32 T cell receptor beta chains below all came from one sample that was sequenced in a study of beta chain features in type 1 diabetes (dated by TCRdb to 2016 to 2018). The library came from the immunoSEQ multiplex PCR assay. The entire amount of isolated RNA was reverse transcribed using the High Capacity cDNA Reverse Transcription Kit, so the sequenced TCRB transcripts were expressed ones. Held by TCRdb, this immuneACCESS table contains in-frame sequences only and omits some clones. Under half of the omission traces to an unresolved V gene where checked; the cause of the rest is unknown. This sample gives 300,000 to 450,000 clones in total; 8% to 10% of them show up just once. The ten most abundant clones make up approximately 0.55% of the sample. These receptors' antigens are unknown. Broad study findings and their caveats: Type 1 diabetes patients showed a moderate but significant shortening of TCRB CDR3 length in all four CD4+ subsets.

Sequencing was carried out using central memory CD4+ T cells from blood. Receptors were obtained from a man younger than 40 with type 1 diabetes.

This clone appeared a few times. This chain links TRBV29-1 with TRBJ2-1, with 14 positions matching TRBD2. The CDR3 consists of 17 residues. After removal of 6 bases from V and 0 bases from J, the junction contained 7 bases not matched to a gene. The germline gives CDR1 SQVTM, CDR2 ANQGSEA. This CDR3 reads CSVGGLAGVPSYNEQFF. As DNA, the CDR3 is TGCAGCGTGGGGGGACTAGCGGGAGTGCCCTCCTACAATGAGCAGTTCTTC.

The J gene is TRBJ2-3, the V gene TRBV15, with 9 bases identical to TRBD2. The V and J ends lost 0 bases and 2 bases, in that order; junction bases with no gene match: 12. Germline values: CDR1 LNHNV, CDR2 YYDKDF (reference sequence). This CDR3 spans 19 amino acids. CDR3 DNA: TGTGCCACCAGCAGAGATCCGCGGGAGGGCCGGGGTGACACAGATACGCAGTATTTT. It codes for CATSRDPREGRGDTDTQYF.

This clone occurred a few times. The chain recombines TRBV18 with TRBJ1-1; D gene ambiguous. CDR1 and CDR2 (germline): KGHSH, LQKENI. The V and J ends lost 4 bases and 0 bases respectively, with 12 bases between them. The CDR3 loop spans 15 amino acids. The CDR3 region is CASSLGSYLNTEAFF. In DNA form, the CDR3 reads TGTGCCAGCTCACTGGGGTCGTATTTGAACACTGAAGCTTTCTTT.

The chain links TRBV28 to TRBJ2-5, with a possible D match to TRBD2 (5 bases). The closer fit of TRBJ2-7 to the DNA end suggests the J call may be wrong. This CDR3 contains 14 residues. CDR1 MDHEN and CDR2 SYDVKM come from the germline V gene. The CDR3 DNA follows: TGTGCCAGCAGTGCCCTCGTACGGGGATACGAGCAGTACTTC. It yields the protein CASSALVRGYEQYF.

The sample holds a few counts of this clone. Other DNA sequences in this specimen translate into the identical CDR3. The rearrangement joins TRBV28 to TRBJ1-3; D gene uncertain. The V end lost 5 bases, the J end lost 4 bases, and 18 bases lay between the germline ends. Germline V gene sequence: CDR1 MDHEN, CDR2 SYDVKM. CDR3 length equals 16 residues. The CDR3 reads CASSLGFGLTGNTIYF. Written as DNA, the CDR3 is TGTGCCAGCAGTCTCGGATTCGGTTTGACGGGAAACACCATATATTTT. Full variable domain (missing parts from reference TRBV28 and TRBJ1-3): DVKVTQSSRYLVKRTGEKVFLECVQDMDHENMFWYRQDPGLGLRLIYFSYDVKMKEKGDIPEGYSVSREKKERFSLILESASTNQTSMYLCASSLGFGLTGNTIYFGEGSWLTVV.

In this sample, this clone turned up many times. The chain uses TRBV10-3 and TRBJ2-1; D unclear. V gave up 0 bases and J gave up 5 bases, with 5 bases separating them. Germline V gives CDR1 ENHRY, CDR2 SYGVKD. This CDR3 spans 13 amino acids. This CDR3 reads CAISESVDNEQFF. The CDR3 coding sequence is TGTGCCATCAGTGAGTCGGTTGACAATGAGCAGTTCTTC.

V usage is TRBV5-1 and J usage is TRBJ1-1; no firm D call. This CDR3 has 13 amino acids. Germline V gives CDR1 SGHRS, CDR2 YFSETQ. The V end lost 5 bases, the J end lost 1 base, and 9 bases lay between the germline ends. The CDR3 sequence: CASSGSSNTEAFF. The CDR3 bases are TGCGCCAGCAGTGGATCTTCGAACACTGAAGCTTTCTTT.

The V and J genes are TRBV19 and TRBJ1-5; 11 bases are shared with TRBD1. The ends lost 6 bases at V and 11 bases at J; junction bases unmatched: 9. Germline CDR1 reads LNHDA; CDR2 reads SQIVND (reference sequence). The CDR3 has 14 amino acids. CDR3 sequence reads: CASSGQGAGRAQHF. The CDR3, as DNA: TGTGCCAGTAGCGGACAGGGGGCTGGCAGGGCCCAGCATTTT.

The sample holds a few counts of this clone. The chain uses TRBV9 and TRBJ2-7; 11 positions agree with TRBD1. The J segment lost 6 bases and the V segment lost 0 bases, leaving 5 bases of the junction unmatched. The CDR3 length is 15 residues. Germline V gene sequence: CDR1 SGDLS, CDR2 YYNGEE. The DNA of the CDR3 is TGTGCCAGCAGCGTAGGAGGGACAGGGGGACGCGAGCAGTACTTC. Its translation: CASSVGGTGGREQYF.

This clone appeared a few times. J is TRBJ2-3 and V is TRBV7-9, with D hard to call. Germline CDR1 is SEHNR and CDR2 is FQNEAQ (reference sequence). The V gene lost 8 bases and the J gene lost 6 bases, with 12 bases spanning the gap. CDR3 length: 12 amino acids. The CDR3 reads CASQRTGDTQYF. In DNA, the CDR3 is TGTGCCAGCCAAAGAACCGGGGATACGCAGTATTTT.

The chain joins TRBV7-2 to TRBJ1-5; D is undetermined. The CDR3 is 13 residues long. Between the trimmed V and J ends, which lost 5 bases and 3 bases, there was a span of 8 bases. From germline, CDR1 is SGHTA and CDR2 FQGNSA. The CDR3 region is CASSPVVNQPQHF. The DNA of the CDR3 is TGTGCCAGCAGCCCGGTGGTCAATCAGCCCCAGCATTTT.

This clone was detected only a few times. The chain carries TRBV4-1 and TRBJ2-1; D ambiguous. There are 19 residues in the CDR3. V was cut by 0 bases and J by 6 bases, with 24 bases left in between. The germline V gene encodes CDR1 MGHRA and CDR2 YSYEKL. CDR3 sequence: CASSQDSPSSRGRSNEQFF. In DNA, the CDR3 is TGCGCCAGCAGCCAAGATAGTCCCTCCTCCCGTGGTAGATCCAATGAGCAGTTCTTC.

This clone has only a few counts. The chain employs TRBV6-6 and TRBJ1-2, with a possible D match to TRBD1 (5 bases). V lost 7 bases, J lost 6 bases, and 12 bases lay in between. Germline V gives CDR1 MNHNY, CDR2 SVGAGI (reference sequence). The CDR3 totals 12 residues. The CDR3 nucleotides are TGTGCCAGCAAATCGGGGCGCAATGGCTACACCTTC. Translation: CASKSGRNGYTF.

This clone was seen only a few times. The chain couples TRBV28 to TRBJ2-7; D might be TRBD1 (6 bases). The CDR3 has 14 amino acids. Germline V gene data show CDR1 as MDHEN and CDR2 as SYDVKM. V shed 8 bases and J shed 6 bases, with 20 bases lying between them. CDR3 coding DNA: TGTGCCAGCTCACCACCGGGACATCCGGGCGAGCAGTACTTC. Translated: CASSPPGHPGEQYF. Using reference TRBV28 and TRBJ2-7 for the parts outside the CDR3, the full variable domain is DVKVTQSSRYLVKRTGEKVFLECVQDMDHENMFWYRQDPGLGLRLIYFSYDVKMKEKGDIPEGYSVSREKKERFSLILESASTNQTSMYLCASSPPGHPGEQYFGPGTRLTVT.

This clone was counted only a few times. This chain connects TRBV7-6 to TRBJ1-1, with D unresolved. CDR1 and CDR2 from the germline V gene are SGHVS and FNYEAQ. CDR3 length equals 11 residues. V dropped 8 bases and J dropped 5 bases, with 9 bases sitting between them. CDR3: CASQGWTEAFF. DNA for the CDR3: TGTGCCAGCCAAGGGTGGACTGAAGCTTTCTTT.

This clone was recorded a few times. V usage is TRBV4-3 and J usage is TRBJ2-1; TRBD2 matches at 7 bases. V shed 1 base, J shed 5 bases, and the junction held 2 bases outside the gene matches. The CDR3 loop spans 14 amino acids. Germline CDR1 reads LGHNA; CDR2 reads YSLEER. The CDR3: CASSQAGLNNEQFF. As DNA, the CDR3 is TGCGCCAGCAGCCAAGCGGGACTAAACAATGAGCAGTTCTTC.

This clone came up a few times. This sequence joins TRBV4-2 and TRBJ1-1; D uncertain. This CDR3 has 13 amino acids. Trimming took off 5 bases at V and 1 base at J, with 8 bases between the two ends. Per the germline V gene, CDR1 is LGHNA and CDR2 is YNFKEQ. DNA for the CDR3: TGTGCCAGCAGCTCAAGCCAGAACACTGAAGCTTTCTTT. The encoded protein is CASSSSQNTEAFF.

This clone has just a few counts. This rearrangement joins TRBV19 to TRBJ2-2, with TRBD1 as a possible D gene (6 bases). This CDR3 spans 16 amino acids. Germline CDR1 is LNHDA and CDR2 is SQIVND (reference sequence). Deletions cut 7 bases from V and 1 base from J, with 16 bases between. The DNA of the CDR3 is TGTGCCAGTACCCAACAGGGAAATAAGAACACCGGGGAGCTGTTTTTT. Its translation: CASTQQGNKNTGELFF.

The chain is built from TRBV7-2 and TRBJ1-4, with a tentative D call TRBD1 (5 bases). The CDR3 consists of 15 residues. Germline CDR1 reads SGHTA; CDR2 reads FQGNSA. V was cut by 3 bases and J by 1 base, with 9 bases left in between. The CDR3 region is CASSFSGLTNEKLFF. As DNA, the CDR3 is TGTGCCAGCAGCTTTTCAGGGTTAACTAATGAAAAACTGTTTTTT.

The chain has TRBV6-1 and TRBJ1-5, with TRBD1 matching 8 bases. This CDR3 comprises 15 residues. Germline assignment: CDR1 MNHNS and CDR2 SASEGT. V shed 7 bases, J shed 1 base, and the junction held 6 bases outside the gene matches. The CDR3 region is CASTTQGASNQPQHF. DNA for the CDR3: TGTGCCAGCACAACCCAGGGGGCCAGCAATCAGCCCCAGCATTTT.

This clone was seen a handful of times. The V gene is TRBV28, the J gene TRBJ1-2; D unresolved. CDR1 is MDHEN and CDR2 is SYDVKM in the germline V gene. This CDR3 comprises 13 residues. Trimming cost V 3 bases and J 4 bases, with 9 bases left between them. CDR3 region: CASSFGWTYGYTF. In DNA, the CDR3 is TGTGCCAGCAGTTTCGGTTGGACCTATGGCTACACCTTC.

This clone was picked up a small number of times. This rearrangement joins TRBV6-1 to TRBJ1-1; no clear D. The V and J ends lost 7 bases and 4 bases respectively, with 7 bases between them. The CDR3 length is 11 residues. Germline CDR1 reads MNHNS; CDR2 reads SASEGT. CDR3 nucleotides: TGTGCCAGCACCCTCTTCACTGAAGCTTTCTTT. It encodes CASTLFTEAFF.

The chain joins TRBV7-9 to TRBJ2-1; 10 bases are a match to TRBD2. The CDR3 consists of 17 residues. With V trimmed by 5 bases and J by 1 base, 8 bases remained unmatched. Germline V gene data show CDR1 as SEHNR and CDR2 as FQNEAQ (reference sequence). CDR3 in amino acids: CASSPSSGRGSYNEQFF. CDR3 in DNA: TGTGCCAGCAGCCCCTCAAGCGGGAGGGGTTCCTACAATGAGCAGTTCTTC.

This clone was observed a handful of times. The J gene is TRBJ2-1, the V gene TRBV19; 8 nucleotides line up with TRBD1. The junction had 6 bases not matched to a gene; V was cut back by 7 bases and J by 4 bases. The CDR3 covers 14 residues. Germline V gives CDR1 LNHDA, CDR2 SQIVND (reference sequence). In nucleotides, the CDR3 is TGTGCCAGTACTTGGACAGGGCGTTACAATGAGCAGTTCTTC. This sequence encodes CASTWTGRYNEQFF.

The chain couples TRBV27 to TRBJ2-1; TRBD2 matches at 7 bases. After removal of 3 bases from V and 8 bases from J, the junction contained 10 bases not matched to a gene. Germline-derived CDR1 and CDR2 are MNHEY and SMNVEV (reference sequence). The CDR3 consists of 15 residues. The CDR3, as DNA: TGTGCCAGCAGTTTGCTGGGGGGGAGCATATATGAGCAGTTCTTC. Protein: CASSLLGGSIYEQFF.

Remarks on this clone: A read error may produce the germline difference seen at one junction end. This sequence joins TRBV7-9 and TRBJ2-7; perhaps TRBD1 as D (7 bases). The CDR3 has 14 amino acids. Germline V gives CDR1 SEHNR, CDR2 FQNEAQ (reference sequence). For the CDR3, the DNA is TGTGCCAGCAGCCTAGCGCCGGGACAGTACGAGCAGTACTTC. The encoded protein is CASSLAPGQYEQYF. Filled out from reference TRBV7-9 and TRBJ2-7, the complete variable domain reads DTGVSQNPRHKITKRGQNVTFRCDPISEHNRLYWYRQTLGQGPEFLTYFQNEAQLEKSRLLSDRFSAERPKGSFSTLEIQRTEQGDSAMYLCASSLAPGQYEQYFGPGTRLTVT.

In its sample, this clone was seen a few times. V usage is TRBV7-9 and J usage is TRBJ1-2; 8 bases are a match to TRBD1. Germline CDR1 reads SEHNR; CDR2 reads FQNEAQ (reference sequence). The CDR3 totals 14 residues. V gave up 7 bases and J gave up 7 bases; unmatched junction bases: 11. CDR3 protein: CASTMGQGARGYTF. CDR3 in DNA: TGTGCCAGCACCATGGGGCAGGGGGCTCGTGGCTACACCTTC.

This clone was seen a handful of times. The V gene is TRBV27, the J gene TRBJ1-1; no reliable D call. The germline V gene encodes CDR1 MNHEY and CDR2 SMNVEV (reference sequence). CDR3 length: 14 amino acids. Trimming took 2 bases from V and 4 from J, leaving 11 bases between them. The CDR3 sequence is CASSLLVRGTEAFF. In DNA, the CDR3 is TGTGCCAGCAGTTTACTTGTTCGGGGCACTGAAGCTTTCTTT.

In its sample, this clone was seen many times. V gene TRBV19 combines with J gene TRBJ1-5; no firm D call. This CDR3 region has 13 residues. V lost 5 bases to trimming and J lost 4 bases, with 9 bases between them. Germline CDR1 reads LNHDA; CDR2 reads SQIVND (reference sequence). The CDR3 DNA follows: TGTGCCAGTAGTCCTCAAAAGAATCAGCCCCAGCATTTT. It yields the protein CASSPQKNQPQHF.

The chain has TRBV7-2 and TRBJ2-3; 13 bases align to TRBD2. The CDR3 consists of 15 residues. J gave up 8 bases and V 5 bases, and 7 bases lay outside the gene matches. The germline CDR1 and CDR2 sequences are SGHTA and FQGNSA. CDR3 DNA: TGTGCCAGCAGCGTTGGACTAGCGGGAGCGGGTACGCAGTATTTT. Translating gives CASSVGLAGAGTQYF.

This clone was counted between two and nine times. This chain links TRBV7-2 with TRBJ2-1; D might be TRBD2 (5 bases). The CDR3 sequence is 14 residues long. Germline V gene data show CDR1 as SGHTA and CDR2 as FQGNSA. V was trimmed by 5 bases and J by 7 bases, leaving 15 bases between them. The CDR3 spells CASSGGLMVNEQFF. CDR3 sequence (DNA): TGTGCCAGCAGCGGCGGACTGATGGTAAATGAGCAGTTCTTC.

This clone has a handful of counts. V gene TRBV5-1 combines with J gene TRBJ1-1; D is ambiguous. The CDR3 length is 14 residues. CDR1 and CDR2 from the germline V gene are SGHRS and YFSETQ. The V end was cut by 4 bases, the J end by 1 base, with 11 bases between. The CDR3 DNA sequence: TGCGCCAGCAGCCCATTCGACGGGAACACTGAAGCTTTCTTT. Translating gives CASSPFDGNTEAFF.